These 13 T cell receptor beta chains share one sample of origin, sequenced in a study of shared clonotypes between healthy human individuals. Terminally differentiated effector memory CD45RA+ cells were excluded by CCR7 positive selection of CD45RO-negative cells. Some clones are missing from TCRdb's copy, which holds only in-frame ones; the method was immunoSEQ multiplex PCR. The sample includes just over 2,000,000 clones, about 95% of them seen just once. Sequenced material: naive CD8+ T cells sorted from blood. The receptor set was obtained from a man aged 18 to 29 in good health.

The CDR3 coding sequence is TGTGCCAGCAGCTTATCGAATCCGGGAAGGGCAAACTATGGCTACACCTTC. Amino acid sequence: CASSLSNPGRANYGYTF. The V and J genes are TRBV7-9 and TRBJ1-2, with D hard to call. V gave up 2 bases and J gave up 2 bases, with 18 bases separating them. Germline V gene sequence: CDR1 SEHNR, CDR2 FQNEAQ (reference sequence). This CDR3 comprises 17 residues.

The chain carries TRBV7-9 and TRBJ2-5, with D possibly matching TRBD2 (6 bases). The CDR3 is made up of 16 amino acids. Trimming stripped 1 base from V and 5 bases from J, with 17 bases between. Germline lookup yields CDR1 SEHNR and CDR2 FQNEAQ (reference sequence). The chain's CDR3 is CASSLVLLAPWETQYF. The CDR3 DNA is TGTGCCAGCAGCTTAGTGCTACTAGCCCCTTGGGAGACCCAGTACTTC.

This chain connects TRBV7-9 to TRBJ2-5, with D perhaps matching TRBD2 (5 bases). The V end lost 3 bases, the J end lost 3 bases, and 11 bases lay between the germline ends. In germline, CDR1 is SEHNR, CDR2 FQNEAQ (reference sequence). The CDR3 is 14 residues long. As DNA, the CDR3 is TGTGCCAGCAGCTTCCTCGACGGGAAAGAGACCCAGTACTTC. This gives the protein CASSFLDGKETQYF.

For the CDR3, the DNA is TGTGCCAGTAGTATAACAGGGCCAGGGGGCACTGAAGCTTTCTTT. This gives the protein CASSITGPGGTEAFF. The gene calls are TRBV19 and TRBJ1-1; the match to TRBD1 covers 7 bases. The CDR3 has 15 residues. CDR1 and CDR2 from the germline V gene are LNHDA and SQIVND (reference sequence). V was clipped by 2 bases and J by 4 bases; unmatched bases: 7.

The rearrangement links TRBV30 to TRBJ2-1, with 7 positions matching TRBD1. V shed 1 base and J 0 bases; nucleotides not matched to a gene: 6. The CDR3 loop spans 16 amino acids. The V gene's germline CDR1 is GTSNPN and CDR2 SVGIG (reference sequence). Here the CDR3 reads CAWSAGTESSYNEQFF. CDR3 bases: TGTGCCTGGAGTGCCGGGACAGAGTCCTCCTACAATGAGCAGTTCTTC.

The chain has TRBV2 and TRBJ1-2; no definite D call. Trimming left V 1 base short and J 5 bases short, with 11 bases between. This CDR3 has 14 amino acids. Germline V gene sequence: CDR1 SNHLY, CDR2 FYNNEI. The CDR3, as DNA: TGTGCCAGCAGTGAAGTGGTCATCTTTTATGGCTACACCTTC. It translates to CASSEVVIFYGYTF.

This CDR3 reads CASSLEYEQFF. The CDR3 region has the DNA TGTGCCAGCAGCTTGGAATATGAGCAGTTCTTC. V and J are TRBV5-4 and TRBJ2-1; D not certain. There are 11 residues in the CDR3. V was shortened by 0 bases and J by 8 bases, with 3 bases between the two germline ends. Germline lookup yields CDR1 SGHNT and CDR2 YYREEE (reference sequence).

The chain links TRBV7-8 to TRBJ2-5; 12 nucleotides agree with TRBD2. The germline gives CDR1 SGHVS, CDR2 FQNEAQ. V shed 5 bases and J 4 bases; nucleotides not matched to a gene: 8. CDR3 size: 16 residues. The CDR3 protein is CASSVLLAGGGETQYF. The CDR3 DNA follows: TGTGCCAGCAGCGTCCTACTAGCGGGAGGCGGAGAGACCCAGTACTTC.

This clone has only one observation. The chain employs TRBV27 and TRBJ2-1; D ambiguous. The CDR3 length is 12 residues. Trimming took 5 bases from V and 6 from J, leaving 8 bases between them. Germline CDR1 and CDR2: MNHEY and SMNVEV (reference sequence). The CDR3, as DNA: TGTGCCAGCAGTGGGGTTGGCAATGAGCAGTTCTTC. This encodes CASSGVGNEQFF.

The chain has TRBV27 and TRBJ1-1; 9 bases are a match to TRBD1. CDR3 length equals 15 residues. The V gene's germline CDR1 is MNHEY and CDR2 SMNVEV (reference sequence). Germline trimming cut 5 bases from V and 5 bases from J; bases unmatched to any gene: 9. The CDR3 region has the DNA TGTGCCAGCAGTGCGCTACAGGGGGCGGAGACTGAAGCTTTCTTT. Its protein product is CASSALQGAETEAFF.

V and J are TRBV2 and TRBJ2-7; TRBD1 aligns across 9 bases. The J segment lost 1 base and the V segment lost 6 bases, leaving 10 bases of the junction unmatched. The germline V gene encodes CDR1 SNHLY and CDR2 FYNNEI. There are 16 residues in the CDR3. CDR3 loop: CASSFKQGARSYEQYF. The CDR3 coding sequence is TGTGCCAGCAGCTTCAAACAGGGGGCGCGGTCCTACGAGCAGTACTTC.

This clone was seen a single time. The chain recombines TRBV19 with TRBJ2-1, with D possibly matching TRBD2 (6 bases). This CDR3 region has 14 residues. With 5 bases removed from V and 3 bases from J, the gap between germline ends came to 11 bases. CDR1 and CDR2 from the germline V gene are LNHDA and SQIVND (reference sequence). The CDR3 region has the DNA TGTGCCAGTAGTCTTAGCGGTATCTACAATGAGCAGTTCTTC. This encodes CASSLSGIYNEQFF.

The genes are TRBV11-2 and TRBJ1-1; tentative D call: TRBD1 (5 bases). The germline V gene encodes CDR1 SGHAT and CDR2 FQNNGV. V lost 7 bases, J lost 5 bases, and 17 bases lay in between. This CDR3 region has 14 residues. CDR3 sequence: CASTPAGLITEAFF. As DNA, the CDR3 is TGTGCCAGCACGCCGGCAGGGTTGATTACTGAAGCTTTCTTT.